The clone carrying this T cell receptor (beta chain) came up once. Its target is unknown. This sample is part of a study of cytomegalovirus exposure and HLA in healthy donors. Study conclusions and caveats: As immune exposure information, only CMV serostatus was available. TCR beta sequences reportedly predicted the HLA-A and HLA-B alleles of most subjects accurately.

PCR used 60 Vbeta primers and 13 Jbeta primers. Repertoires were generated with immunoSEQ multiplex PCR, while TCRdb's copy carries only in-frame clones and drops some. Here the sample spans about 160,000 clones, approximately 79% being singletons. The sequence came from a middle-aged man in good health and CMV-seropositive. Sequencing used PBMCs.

The CDR3 reads CASSFGQGAGNTIYF. For the CDR3, the DNA is TGTGCCAGCAGCTTCGGACAGGGTGCAGGAAACACCATATATTTT. This chain joins TRBV7-6 and TRBJ1-3; 8 positions agree with TRBD1. With 3 bases clipped from V and 4 bases from J, the junction kept 5 bases outside the gene matches. CDR1 and CDR2 from the germline V gene are SGHVS and FNYEAQ. This CDR3 region has 15 residues.